This T cell receptor (beta chain) emerged from a study of CD8 T cells in Susac syndrome. FACS enriched CD8+ TEMRA cells, while bulk CD8+ and CD4+ were negatively isolated. The V gene's germline CDR1 is SSHAT and CDR2 FNYEAQ (reference sequence). V was cut by 5 bases and J by 10 bases, with 15 bases left in between. The CDR3 runs to 13 residues. RNA in amounts of roughly 0.5 to 1 ug was reverse transcribed with random hexamers. TCRdb reanalysed the immunoSEQ multiplex PCR reads using MiXCR and keeps one entry per CDR3 protein. This repertoire shows roughly 110,000 distinct CDR3 sequences, around 90% found once; its top ten account for about 0.14%.

This TCR was sampled from a human donor in good health. The rearrangement joins TRBV7-7 to TRBJ2-1; D not certain. The sequenced sample was CD4+ T cells from PBMCs. CDR3 DNA sequence: TGTGCCAGCAGCCCGGGCGCTACCATGGAGCAGTTCTTC. Translation gives CASSPGATMEQFF.